This entry lists 28 T cell receptor beta chains sequenced from one sample in a study of identifying expanded T cells in peripheral blood. The method was immunoSEQ multiplex PCR; TCRdb's version includes in-frame clones alone and lacks a portion of them. The data hold some 99,000 clones, with roughly 90% observed a single time. The specimen was blood. The receptors shown here come from a person between 18 and 69 years old in good health.

The chain employs TRBV29-1 and TRBJ1-2; 7 bases line up with TRBD1. CDR3 size: 13 residues. Germline CDR1 is SQVTM and CDR2 is ANQGSEA. Unmatched junction bases numbered 6, after V lost 6 bases and J lost 2 bases. Here the CDR3 reads CSVAAQGNYGYTF. The DNA of the CDR3 is TGCAGCGTGGCGGCACAGGGGAACTATGGCTACACCTTC.

This chain uses TRBV6-5 with TRBJ2-1, with D possibly matching TRBD1 (5 bases). Germline values: CDR1 MNHEY, CDR2 SVGAGI. V was trimmed by 2 bases and J by 1 base, leaving 9 bases between them. There are 15 residues in the CDR3. Here the CDR3 reads CASSYGTGSYNEQFF. CDR3 in DNA: TGTGCCAGCAGTTACGGTACAGGATCCTACAATGAGCAGTTCTTC.

This clone occurred once. The genes are TRBV6-5 and TRBJ2-5; D possibly corresponds to TRBD1 (5 bases). The CDR3 covers 16 residues. Germline CDR1 reads MNHEY; CDR2 reads SVGAGI. The ends were cut back, 3 bases at V and 4 bases at J, with 18 bases in the middle. CDR3 in amino acids: CASSYRAGSLIETQYF. For the CDR3, the DNA is TGTGCCAGCAGTTATCGGGCAGGGTCTTTGATAGAGACCCAGTACTTC.

About this clone: This specimen includes other DNA sequences encoding the same CDR3. V usage is TRBV6-1 and J usage is TRBJ2-7, with D unresolved. With 1 base removed from V and 4 bases from J, the gap between germline ends came to 11 bases. CDR1 and CDR2 from the germline V gene are MNHNS and SASEGT. CDR3 length: 14 amino acids. This chain's CDR3 is CASSEDGQNYEQYF. CDR3 DNA: TGTGCCAGCAGTGAAGACGGGCAGAATTACGAGCAGTACTTC.

The rearrangement links TRBV9 to TRBJ2-2; 7 positions agree with TRBD2. There are 17 residues in the CDR3. CDR1 SGDLS and CDR2 YYNGEE come from the germline V gene. V lost 4 bases and J lost 3; bases outside the gene matches: 12. CDR3 in amino acids: CASSPPGAAGDTGELFF. In DNA, the CDR3 is TGTGCCAGCAGCCCCCCCGGGGCGGCGGGAGACACCGGGGAGCTGTTTTTT.

The genes are TRBV7-2 and TRBJ2-7, with 9 bases matching TRBD1. Germline-derived CDR1 and CDR2 are SGHTA and FQGNSA. The CDR3 runs 14 residues. V shed 5 bases and J 7 bases; nucleotides not matched to a gene: 9. The CDR3 here is CASSPGQGRGEQYF. Here the CDR3 DNA reads TGTGCCAGCAGCCCGGGACAGGGTCGTGGGGAGCAGTACTTC.

This clone was seen just once. CDR3 DNA sequence: TGTGCCAGCAACTCCCCTAGCGGGAACTCCTACAATGAGCAGTTCTTC. Protein: CASNSPSGNSYNEQFF. This chain joins TRBV9 and TRBJ2-1, with 9 bases matching TRBD2. With V trimmed by 6 bases and J by 0 bases, 7 bases remained unmatched. This CDR3 contains 16 residues. Germline CDR1 reads SGDLS; CDR2 reads YYNGEE.

This chain connects TRBV5-1 to TRBJ2-7; TRBD2 matches at 9 bases. Trimming cost V 2 bases and J 0 bases; bases outside gene matches: 3. This CDR3 has 15 amino acids. Looked up from germline, CDR1 is SGHRS and CDR2 is YFSETQ. The CDR3 protein is CASSFSGGLSYEQYF. The CDR3 DNA follows: TGCGCCAGCAGCTTTAGCGGGGGACTCTCCTACGAGCAGTACTTC.

The rearrangement links TRBV5-4 to TRBJ1-1; TRBD1 matches 7 bases. The V gene end was trimmed by 0 bases and the J gene end by 4 bases; junction bases not matched to a gene: 9. This CDR3 has 16 residues. Germline V gene sequence: CDR1 SGHNT, CDR2 YYREEE (reference sequence). CDR3 sequence (DNA): TGTGCCAGCAGCTTGGCCCCGGGGGCAGGGGGCACTGAAGCTTTCTTT. Amino acid sequence: CASSLAPGAGGTEAFF.

V is TRBV6-1 and J is TRBJ2-4, with TRBD2 matching 7 bases. V trimming: 3 bases; J trimming: 3 bases; junction bases outside the gene matches: 2. Germline values: CDR1 MNHNS, CDR2 SASEGT. This CDR3 has 14 residues. CDR3 sequence reads: CASSDREGKNIQYF. The CDR3 DNA reads TGTGCCAGCAGTGACAGGGAGGGCAAAAACATTCAGTACTTC.

The rearrangement uses TRBV29-1 and TRBJ1-4, with 9 bases identical to TRBD1. The junction had 12 bases not matched to a gene; V was cut back by 6 bases and J by 7 bases. This CDR3 comprises 15 residues. Germline V gene data show CDR1 as SQVTM and CDR2 as ANQGSEA. Written as DNA, the CDR3 is TGCAGCGTCCTTAGGTGGGGACAGGGAACTGAAAAACTGTTTTTT. Amino acids: CSVLRWGQGTEKLFF.

This CDR3 reads CASSLEDTQYF. In nucleotides, the CDR3 is TGTGCCAGCAGCTTAGAAGATACGCAGTATTTT. The chain recombines TRBV11-2 with TRBJ2-3; D gene ambiguous. Germline values: CDR1 SGHAT, CDR2 FQNNGV. Trimming removed 0 bases from V and 5 bases from J, with 0 bases in between. The CDR3 runs 11 residues.

The rearrangement joins TRBV7-9 to TRBJ1-2; 9 bases agree with TRBD1. Germline CDR1 reads SEHNR; CDR2 reads FQNEAQ (reference sequence). V lost 2 bases to trimming and J lost 2 bases; unmatched junction nucleotides: 3. This CDR3 has 15 residues. The CDR3 loop reads CASSLRDRENYGYTF. The CDR3, as DNA: TGTGCCAGCAGCTTAAGGGACAGGGAGAACTATGGCTACACCTTC.

This rearrangement joins TRBV11-2 to TRBJ1-6; D is ambiguous. V lost 2 bases and J lost 11, with 16 bases in between. Germline CDR1 is SGHAT and CDR2 is FQNNGV. The CDR3 contains 15 residues. The CDR3 region is CASSLNPGTPPPLHF. Here the CDR3 DNA reads TGTGCCAGCAGCTTAAACCCGGGAACCCCACCACCCCTCCACTTT.

The chain is built from TRBV6-1 and TRBJ2-7; 9 positions agree with TRBD2. CDR1 and CDR2 from the germline V gene are MNHNS and SASEGT. Germline trimming cut 0 bases from V and 2 bases from J; bases unmatched to any gene: 5. This CDR3 comprises 16 residues. CDR3 nucleotides: TGTGCCAGCAGTGAAGCGCGGGGGGGAGGGCCCTACGAGCAGTACTTC. Translated: CASSEARGGGPYEQYF.

CDR3 sequence reads: CASRSGTVSGGNTIYF. The CDR3 DNA is TGTGCCAGCAGGTCCGGGACGGTCAGTGGAGGAAACACCATATATTTT. The J gene is TRBJ1-3, the V gene TRBV14; possibly TRBD1 for D (5 bases). CDR1 and CDR2 (germline): SGHDN, FVKESK. Trimming shortened V by 6 bases and J by 4 bases, and 19 bases separated the two germline ends. The CDR3 consists of 16 residues. Complete variable domain (other parts from reference TRBV14 and TRBJ1-3): EAGVTQFPSHSVIEKGQTVTLRCDPISGHDNLYWYRRVMGKEIKFLLHFVKESKQDESGMPNNRFLAERTGGTYSTLKVQPAELEDSGVYFCASRSGTVSGGNTIYFGEGSWLTVV.

This chain links TRBV30 with TRBJ1-5, with a tentative D call TRBD1 (6 bases). Germline values: CDR1 GTSNPN, CDR2 SVGIG (reference sequence). V was pared by 5 bases and J by 7 bases, with 21 bases between. This CDR3 spans 15 amino acids. The CDR3 DNA follows: TGTGCCTGGGAACCCAAGGGGGGGGAAAGGCAGCCCCAGCATTTT. It codes for CAWEPKGGERQPQHF.

The rearrangement links TRBV5-1 to TRBJ2-7; 12 nucleotides agree with TRBD1. V was pared by 3 bases and J by 6 bases, with 4 bases of the junction left unmatched. CDR1 is SGHRS, CDR2 YFSETQ, per germline. The CDR3 extends over 14 amino acids. The CDR3 DNA follows: TGCGCCAGCAGCTCGGGGACAGGGGGCGCCGAGCAGTACTTC. It yields the protein CASSSGTGGAEQYF.

The rearrangement uses TRBV23-1 and TRBJ2-1; D not certain. TRBV23-1 is an ORF for which the function is uncertain. V lost 0 bases to trimming and J lost 5 bases, with 17 bases between them. This CDR3 has 17 amino acids. CDR3 sequence reads: CASSQSSVGWVDNEQFF. The CDR3 bases are TGCGCCAGCAGTCAATCGAGTGTGGGTTGGGTAGACAATGAGCAGTTCTTC.

V and J are TRBV25-1 and TRBJ1-1; D is uncertain. Trimming cost V 5 bases and J 1 base, with 8 bases left between them. Germline V gives CDR1 MGHDK, CDR2 SYGVNS. The CDR3 is 13 residues long. The CDR3 reads CASSRGGNTEAFF. The CDR3, as DNA: TGTGCCAGCAGTCGGGGTGGGAACACTGAAGCTTTCTTT.

V and J are TRBV10-3 and TRBJ2-5; 7 nucleotides align to TRBD1. Germline V gene data show CDR1 as ENHRY and CDR2 as SYGVKD. CDR3 length: 16 amino acids. J gave up 3 bases and V 7 bases, and 14 bases lay outside the gene matches. The CDR3 nucleotides are TGTGCCATCATTCCGGGACAGCCTAAAAAGGAAGAGACCCAGTACTTC. It yields the protein CAIIPGQPKKEETQYF.

This chain joins TRBV28 and TRBJ1-3; no clear D gene. Trimming took 5 bases from V and 1 from J, leaving 12 bases between them. Germline V CDR1 and CDR2: MDHEN, SYDVKM. The CDR3 totals 15 residues. CDR3 loop: CASSGVMVSGNTIYF. CDR3 nucleotides: TGTGCCAGCAGTGGGGTAATGGTTTCTGGAAACACCATATATTTT.

V gene TRBV10-2 combines with J gene TRBJ1-2, with a tentative D call TRBD1 (6 bases). The length of the CDR3 is 13 residues. The V end was cut by 4 bases, the J end by 8 bases, with 14 bases between. Germline CDR1 and CDR2: WSHSY and SAAADI. As DNA, the CDR3 is TGCGCCAGCAGTGCAACTTCAGGGGACGGCTACACCTTC. It translates to CASSATSGDGYTF.

This sequence joins TRBV7-2 and TRBJ1-4; TRBD1 agrees at 8 bases. Germline-derived CDR1 and CDR2 are SGHTA and FQGNSA. The trim removed 5 bases at V and 8 bases at J, leaving 7 bases unmatched. The CDR3 runs to 14 residues. The CDR3 nucleotides are TGTGCCAGCAGCGGACAGGGATCTGGCGAAAAACTGTTTTTT. It translates to CASSGQGSGEKLFF.

V usage is TRBV6-5 and J usage is TRBJ2-3, with a weak D call TRBD2 (6 bases). V gave up 6 bases and J gave up 4 bases, with 17 bases separating them. CDR3 size: 15 residues. The germline CDR1 and CDR2 sequences are MNHEY and SVGAGI. The CDR3 sequence: CASSRNRDLSDTQYF. The CDR3 bases are TGTGCCAGCAGCCGTAACCGGGACTTGTCAGATACGCAGTATTTT.

The chain links TRBV5-6 to TRBJ2-3; D gene ambiguous. V lost 2 bases and J lost 0, with 10 bases in between. The germline V gene has CDR1 SGHDT and CDR2 YYEEEE. This CDR3 region has 15 residues. The CDR3 nucleotides read TGTGCCAGCAGCTTTATGGCGACCAGCACAGATACGCAGTATTTT. Amino acid sequence: CASSFMATSTDTQYF.

This rearrangement joins TRBV5-6 to TRBJ1-2; D gene unclear. The CDR3 runs to 14 residues. Germline V gives CDR1 SGHDT, CDR2 YYEEEE. Trimming removed 0 bases at V and 5 bases at J, with 11 bases between. The CDR3 reads CASSLEPISYGYTF. In DNA, the CDR3 is TGTGCCAGCAGCTTGGAGCCCATTTCGTATGGCTACACCTTC.

The chain joins TRBV11-2 to TRBJ2-7; D is unclear. In germline, CDR1 is SGHAT, CDR2 FQNNGV. V dropped 3 bases and J dropped 1 base, with 7 bases sitting between them. The CDR3 is made up of 13 amino acids. CDR3 residues: CASSFVPSYEQYF. The CDR3 DNA is TGTGCCAGCAGCTTCGTGCCGTCCTACGAGCAGTACTTC.